This note documents a single TCR beta chain sequence. This table comes from immunoSEQ multiplex PCR, and its TCRdb copy is limited to in-frame clones, with some not included. In the table there are some 150,000 clones, roughly 89% of which are singletons. The data stem from a study of control samples from healthy donors and cancer patients. The CDR3 loop spans 16 amino acids. The germline V gene encodes CDR1 SGHRS and CDR2 YFSETQ. V was trimmed by 1 base and J by 1 base, leaving 14 bases between them. This TCR derives from a man aged 18 to 29 in good health. The sample comprised blood. The J gene is TRBJ1-1, the V gene TRBV5-1; D unclear. CDR3 sequence: CASSLLRFGTNTEAFF. CDR3 DNA sequence: TGCGCCAGCAGCTTGCTCCGATTTGGTACGAACACTGAAGCTTTCTTT.